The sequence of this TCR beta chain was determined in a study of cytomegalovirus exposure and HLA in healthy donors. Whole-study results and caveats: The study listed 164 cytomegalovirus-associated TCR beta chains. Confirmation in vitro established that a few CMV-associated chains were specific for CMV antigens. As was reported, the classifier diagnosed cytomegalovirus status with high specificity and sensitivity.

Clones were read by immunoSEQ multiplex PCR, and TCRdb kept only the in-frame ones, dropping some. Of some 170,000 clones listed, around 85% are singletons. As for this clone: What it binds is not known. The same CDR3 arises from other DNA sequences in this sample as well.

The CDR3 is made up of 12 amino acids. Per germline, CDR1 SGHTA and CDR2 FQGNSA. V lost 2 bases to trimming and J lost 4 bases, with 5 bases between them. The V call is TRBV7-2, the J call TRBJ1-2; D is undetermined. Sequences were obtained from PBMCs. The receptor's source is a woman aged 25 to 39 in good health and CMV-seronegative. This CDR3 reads CASSLRTYGYTF. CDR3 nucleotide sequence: TGTGCCAGCAGCTTACGGACCTATGGCTACACCTTC.